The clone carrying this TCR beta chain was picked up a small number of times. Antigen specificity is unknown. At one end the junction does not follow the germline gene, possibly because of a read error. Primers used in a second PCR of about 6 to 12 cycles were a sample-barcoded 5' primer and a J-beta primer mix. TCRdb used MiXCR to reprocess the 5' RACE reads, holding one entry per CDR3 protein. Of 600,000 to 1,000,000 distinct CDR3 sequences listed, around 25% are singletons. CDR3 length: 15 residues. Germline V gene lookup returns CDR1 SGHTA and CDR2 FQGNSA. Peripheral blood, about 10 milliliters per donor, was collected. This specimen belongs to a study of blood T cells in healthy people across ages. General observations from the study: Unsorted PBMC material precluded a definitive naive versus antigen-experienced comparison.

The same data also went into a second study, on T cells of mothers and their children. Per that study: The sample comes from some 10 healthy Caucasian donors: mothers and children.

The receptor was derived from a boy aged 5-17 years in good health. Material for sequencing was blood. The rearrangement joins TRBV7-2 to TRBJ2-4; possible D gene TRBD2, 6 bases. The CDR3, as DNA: TGTGCCAGCAGCAGGGGACTCTTAGCCAAAAACACTCAGTACTTC. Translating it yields CASSRGLLAKNTQYF.